This TCR beta chain was identified in a study of T cell responses to AZD1222 COVID-19 vaccine. Measured with immunoSEQ multiplex PCR; TCRdb has only the in-frame clones, and not every one. The sample includes tens of thousands of clones, 87% of them seen just once. Whole-study findings and limits: Donor demographics were predominantly white British with a female majority; clonal diversity may be underestimated. Only six people who got AZD1222 tested seropositive at baseline.

V gave up 4 bases and J gave up 4 bases, with 16 bases separating them. From germline, CDR1 is SGHAT and CDR2 FQNNGV. The CDR3 covers 15 residues. A note on this clone: Its antigen is not identified.

The sequenced sample was peripheral blood, obtained on day 0 of AZD1222 vaccination. This TCR was recovered from an adult in good health. The chain has TRBV11-2 and TRBJ1-1; a possible D gene is TRBD1 (6 bases). CDR3 sequence (DNA): TGTGCCAGCAGCTCTACAGGGTCGTTGGGCACTGAAGCTTTCTTT. It translates to CASSSTGSLGTEAFF.